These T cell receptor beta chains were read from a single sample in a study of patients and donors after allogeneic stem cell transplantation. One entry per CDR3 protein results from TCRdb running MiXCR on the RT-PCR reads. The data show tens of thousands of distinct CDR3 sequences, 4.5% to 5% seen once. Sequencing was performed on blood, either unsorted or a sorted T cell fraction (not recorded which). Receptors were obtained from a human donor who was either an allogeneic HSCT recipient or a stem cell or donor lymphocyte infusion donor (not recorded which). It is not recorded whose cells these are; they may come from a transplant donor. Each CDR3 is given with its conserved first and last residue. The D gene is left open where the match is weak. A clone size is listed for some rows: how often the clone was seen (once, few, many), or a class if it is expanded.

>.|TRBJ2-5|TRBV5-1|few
CASSLMPPRETQYF
TGCGCCAGCAGCTTAATGCCACCTCGGGAGACCCAGTACTTC
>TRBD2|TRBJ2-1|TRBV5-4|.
CASSLRAGGYNEQFF
TGTGCCAGCAGCTTGAGAGCGGGGGGGTACAATGAGCAGTTCTTC
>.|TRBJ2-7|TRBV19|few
CASSIRTALGIYEQYF
TGTGCCAGTAGTATAAGGACAGCCTTAGGTATCTACGAGCAGTACTTC
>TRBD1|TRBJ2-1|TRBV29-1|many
CSVDPRGQRSYNEQFF
TGCAGCGTTGATCCCAGGGGGCAAAGGTCTTACAATGAGCAGTTCTTC
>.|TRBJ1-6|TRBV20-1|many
CSAKEVSSSYNSPLHF
TGCAGTGCCAAAGAGGTATCAAGCTCCTATAATTCACCCCTCCACTTT
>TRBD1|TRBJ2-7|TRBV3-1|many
CASSAGTGELGQYF
TGTGCCAGCAGCGCCGGGACAGGGGAGTTAGGGCAGTACTTC
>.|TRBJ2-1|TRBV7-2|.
CASSLLGRYNEQFF
TGTGCCAGCAGCCTTTTAGGGAGGTACAATGAGCAGTTCTTC
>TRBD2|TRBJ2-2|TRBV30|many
CAWRRLAGGSGELFF
TGTGCCTGGAGGAGACTAGCGGGAGGATCCGGGGAGCTGTTTTTT
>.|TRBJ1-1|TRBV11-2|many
CASSLGQGKAFF
TGTGCCAGCAGCTTAGGCCAGGGAAAAGCTTTCTTT
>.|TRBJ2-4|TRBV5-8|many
CASSLGGTKNIQYF
TGTGCCAGCAGCTTGGGAGGGACCAAAAACATTCAGTACTTC
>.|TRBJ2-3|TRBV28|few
CASSFQSSFTDTQYF
TGTGCCAGCAGTTTTCAGTCCTCATTCACAGATACGCAGTATTTT
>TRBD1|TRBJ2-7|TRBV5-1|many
CASNSGTGYEQYF
TGCGCCAGCAACTCCGGGACAGGCTACGAGCAGTACTTC
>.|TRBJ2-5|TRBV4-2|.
CASSQVTGGGAETQYF
TGTGCCAGCAGCCAAGTTACAGGGGGGGGAGCAGAGACCCAGTACTTC
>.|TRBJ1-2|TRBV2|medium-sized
CASSGTRYGYTF
TGTGCCAGCAGCGGGACCCGCTATGGCTACACCTTC
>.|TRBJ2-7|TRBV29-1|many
CSVGLTYEQYF
TGCAGCGTTGGGTTGACCTACGAGCAGTACTTC
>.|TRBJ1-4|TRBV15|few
CATSRLGSLNEKLFF
TGTGCCACCAGCAGACTGGGTTCGCTTAATGAAAAACTGTTTTTT
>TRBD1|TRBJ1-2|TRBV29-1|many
CSSSASTGNYGYTF
TGCAGCTCTTCAGCTTCGACAGGGAACTATGGCTACACCTTC
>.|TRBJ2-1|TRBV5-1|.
CASSLTQLPYNEQFF
TGCGCCAGCAGCTTGACACAGCTCCCCTACAATGAGCAGTTCTTC
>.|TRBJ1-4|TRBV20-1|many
CSAKGPGEKLFF
TGCAGTGCTAAGGGCCCGGGTGAAAAACTGTTTTTT
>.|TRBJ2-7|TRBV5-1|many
CASSQIGGGTYEQYF
TGCGCCAGCAGCCAGATAGGTGGGGGCACCTACGAGCAGTACTTC
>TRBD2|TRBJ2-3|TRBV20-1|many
CSAREVSGRDTQYF
TGCAGTGCTAGAGAGGTCAGCGGGAGAGATACGCAGTATTTT
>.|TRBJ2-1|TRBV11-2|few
CASTSLGWGTPVVGQFF
TGTGCCAGCACCTCGCTAGGTTGGGGGACCCCGGTAGTCGGGCAGTTCTTC
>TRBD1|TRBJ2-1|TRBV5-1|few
CASSRTGEDYNEQFF
TGCGCCAGCAGCCGGACAGGGGAGGACTACAATGAGCAGTTCTTC
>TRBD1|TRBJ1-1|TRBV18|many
CASSREGQGNTEAFF
TGTGCCAGCTCACGAGAGGGACAGGGGAACACTGAAGCTTTCTTT
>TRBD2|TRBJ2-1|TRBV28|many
CAALGTSGSSYNEQFF
TGTGCCGCCCTAGGGACTAGCGGGAGCTCCTACAATGAGCAGTTCTTC